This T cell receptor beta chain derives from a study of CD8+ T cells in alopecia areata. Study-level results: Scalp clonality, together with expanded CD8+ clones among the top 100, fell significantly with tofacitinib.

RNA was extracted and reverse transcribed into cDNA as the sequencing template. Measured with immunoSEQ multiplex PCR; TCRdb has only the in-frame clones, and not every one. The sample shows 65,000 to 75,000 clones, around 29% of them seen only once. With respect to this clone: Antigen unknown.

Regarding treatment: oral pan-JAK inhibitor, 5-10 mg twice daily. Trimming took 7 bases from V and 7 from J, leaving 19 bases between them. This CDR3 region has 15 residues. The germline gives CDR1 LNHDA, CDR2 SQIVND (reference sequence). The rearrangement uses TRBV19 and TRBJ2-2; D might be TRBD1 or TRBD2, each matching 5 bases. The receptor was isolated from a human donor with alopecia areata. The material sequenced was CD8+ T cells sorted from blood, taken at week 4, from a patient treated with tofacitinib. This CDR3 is CASTPRDGGNGELFF. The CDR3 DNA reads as TGTGCCAGTACCCCGAGAGATGGGGGAAACGGGGAGCTGTTTTTT.